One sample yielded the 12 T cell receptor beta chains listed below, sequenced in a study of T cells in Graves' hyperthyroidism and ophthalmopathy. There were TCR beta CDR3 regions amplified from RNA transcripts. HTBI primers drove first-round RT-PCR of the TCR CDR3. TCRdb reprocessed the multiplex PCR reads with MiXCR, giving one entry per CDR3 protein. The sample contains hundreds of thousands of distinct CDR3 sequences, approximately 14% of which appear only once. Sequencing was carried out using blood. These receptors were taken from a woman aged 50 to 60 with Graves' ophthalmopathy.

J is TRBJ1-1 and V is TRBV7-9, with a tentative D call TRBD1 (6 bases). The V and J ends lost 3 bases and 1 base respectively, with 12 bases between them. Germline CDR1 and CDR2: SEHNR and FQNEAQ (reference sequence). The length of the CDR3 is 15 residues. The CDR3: CASSLGGHKNTEAFF. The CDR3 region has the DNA TGTGCCAGCAGCTTGGGGGGACACAAGAACACTGAAGCTTTCTTT. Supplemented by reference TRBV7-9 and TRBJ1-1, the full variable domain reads DTGVSQNPRHKITKRGQNVTFRCDPISEHNRLYWYRQTLGQGPEFLTYFQNEAQLEKSRLLSDRFSAERPKGSFSTLEIQRTEQGDSAMYLCASSLGGHKNTEAFFGQGTRLTVV.

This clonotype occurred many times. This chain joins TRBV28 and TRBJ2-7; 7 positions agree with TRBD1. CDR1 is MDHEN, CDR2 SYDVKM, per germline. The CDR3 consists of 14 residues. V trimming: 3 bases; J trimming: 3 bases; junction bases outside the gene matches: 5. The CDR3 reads CASSFGTEIYEQYF. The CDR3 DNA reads TGTGCCAGCAGTTTCGGGACAGAGATCTACGAGCAGTACTTC.

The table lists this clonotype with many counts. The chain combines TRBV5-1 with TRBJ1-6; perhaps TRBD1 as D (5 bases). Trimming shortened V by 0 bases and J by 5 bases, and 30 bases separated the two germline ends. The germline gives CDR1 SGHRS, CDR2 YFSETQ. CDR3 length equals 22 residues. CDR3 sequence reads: CASSLEGLGRGRLPTNNSPLHF. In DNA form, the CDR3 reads TGCGCCAGCAGCTTGGAAGGCCTGGGGAGGGGCCGTCTCCCGACAAATAATTCACCCCTCCACTTT.

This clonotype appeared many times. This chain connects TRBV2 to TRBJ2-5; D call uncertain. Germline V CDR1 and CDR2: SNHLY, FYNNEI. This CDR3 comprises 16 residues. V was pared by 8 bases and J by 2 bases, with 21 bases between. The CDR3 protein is CASFKSSTLLQETQYF. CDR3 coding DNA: TGTGCCAGCTTTAAATCTAGTACCCTTCTACAAGAGACCCAGTACTTC.

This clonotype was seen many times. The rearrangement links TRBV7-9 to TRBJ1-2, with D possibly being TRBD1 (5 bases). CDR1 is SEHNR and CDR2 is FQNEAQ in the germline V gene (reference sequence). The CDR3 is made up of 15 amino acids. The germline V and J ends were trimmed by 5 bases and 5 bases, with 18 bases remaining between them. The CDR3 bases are TGTGCCAGCAGCCCAATCTCCGGGGCCGGATATGGCTACACCTTC. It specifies CASSPISGAGYGYTF.

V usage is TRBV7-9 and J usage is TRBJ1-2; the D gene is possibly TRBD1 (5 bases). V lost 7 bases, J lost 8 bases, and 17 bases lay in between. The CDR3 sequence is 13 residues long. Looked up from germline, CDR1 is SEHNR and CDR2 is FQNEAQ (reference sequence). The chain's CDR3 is CASTQRGVGGYTF. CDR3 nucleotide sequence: TGTGCCAGCACCCAAAGGGGCGTCGGCGGCTACACCTTC. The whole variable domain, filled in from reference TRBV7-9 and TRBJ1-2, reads DTGVSQNPRHKITKRGQNVTFRCDPISEHNRLYWYRQTLGQGPEFLTYFQNEAQLEKSRLLSDRFSAERPKGSFSTLEIQRTEQGDSAMYLCASTQRGVGGYTFGSGTRLTVV.

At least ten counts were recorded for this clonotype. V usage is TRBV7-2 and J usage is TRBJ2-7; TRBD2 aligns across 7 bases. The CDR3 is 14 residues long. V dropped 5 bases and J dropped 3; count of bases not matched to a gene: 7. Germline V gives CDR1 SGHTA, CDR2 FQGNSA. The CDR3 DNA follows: TGTGCCAGCAGCACACGGACTAGAGACTACGAGCAGTACTTC. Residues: CASSTRTRDYEQYF.

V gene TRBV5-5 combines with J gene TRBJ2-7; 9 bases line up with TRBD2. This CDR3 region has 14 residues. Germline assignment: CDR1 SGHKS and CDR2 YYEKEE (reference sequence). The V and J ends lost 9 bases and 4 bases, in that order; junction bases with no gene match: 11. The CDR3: CATSTGTSYYEQYF. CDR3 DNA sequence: TGTGCCACCTCTACCGGGACTAGCTATTACGAGCAGTACTTC.

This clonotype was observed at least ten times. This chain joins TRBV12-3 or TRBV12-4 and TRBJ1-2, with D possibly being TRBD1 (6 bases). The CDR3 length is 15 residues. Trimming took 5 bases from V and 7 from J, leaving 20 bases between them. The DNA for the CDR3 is TGTGCCAGCAGTAAAAGCGGGACAATCATCCCTGGCTACACCTTC. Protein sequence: CASSKSGTIIPGYTF.

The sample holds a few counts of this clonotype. CDR3 nucleotide sequence: TGTGCCACCAGCAGAGTTGCGGGAGGTGTCACAGATACGCAGTATTTT. Translating gives CATSRVAGGVTDTQYF. The chain carries TRBV15 and TRBJ2-3; 8 nucleotides align to TRBD2. V was pared by 1 base and J by 2 bases, with 5 bases of the junction left unmatched. The CDR3 sequence is 16 residues long. Germline CDR1 is LNHNV and CDR2 is YYDKDF (reference sequence).

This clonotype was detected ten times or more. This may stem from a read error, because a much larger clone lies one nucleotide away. The CDR3 nucleotides read TGTGCCTGGGGACATATGAACACTGAAGCTTTCTTT. This codes for CAWGHMNTEAFF. This chain connects TRBV30 to TRBJ1-1; maybe TRBD1 (5 bases). Germline values: CDR1 GTSNPN, CDR2 SVGIG (reference sequence). V was pared by 5 bases and J by 0 bases, with 7 bases between. The CDR3 length is 12 residues.

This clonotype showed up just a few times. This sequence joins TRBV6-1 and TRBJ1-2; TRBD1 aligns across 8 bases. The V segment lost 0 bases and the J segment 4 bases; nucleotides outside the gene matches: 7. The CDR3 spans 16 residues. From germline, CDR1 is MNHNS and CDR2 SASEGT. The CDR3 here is CASSEAFDRGSYGYTF. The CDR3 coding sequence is TGTGCCAGCAGTGAAGCATTTGACAGGGGTTCCTATGGCTACACCTTC.